This TCR beta chain came from a study of identical twins. All donors comprised healthy Caucasians. The CDR3 covers 15 residues. V was clipped by 5 bases and J by 6 bases, with 18 bases between them. CDR1 is SGHAT, CDR2 FQDESV, per germline (reference sequence). Comment on this clonotype: Its antigen is unidentified.

TCRdb reprocessed the 5' RACE reads via MiXCR and lists one record per CDR3 protein. The data show around 1.7 million distinct CDR3 sequences, 32% seen once. Whole-study findings and limits: The degree of excess twin sharing was weaker in beta out-of-frame sequences. A lower insertion count was a feature of abundant cord blood beta clonotypes, with no such feature in memory repertoires. Modeled out-of-frame TCR alpha sharing in monozygotic twins fell below observed levels.

The chain carries TRBV11-1 and TRBJ2-3; D perhaps matches TRBD1 (5 bases). The origin of this receptor is a newborn girl in good health. The sequenced material came from cord blood. This chain's CDR3 is CASSEWGRVLDTQYF. CDR3 bases: TGTGCCAGCAGCGAATGGGGCCGGGTTTTGGATACGCAGTATTTT.